This T cell receptor (beta chain) derives from a study of cytomegalovirus exposure and HLA in healthy donors. PCR amplification relied on 60 Vbeta primers (plus 13 Jbeta primers). Sequenced by immunoSEQ multiplex PCR; TCRdb stores in-frame clones only, minus some. The data hold around 210,000 clones, with 75% to 85% observed a single time. Germline trimming cut 4 bases from V and 3 bases from J; bases unmatched to any gene: 13. CDR3 length: 18 residues. Germline CDR1 MDHEN, CDR2 SYDVKM. The clonotype originates from a middle-aged woman in good health and CMV-seronegative. Sequencing was carried out using PBMCs. The gene calls are TRBV28 and TRBJ2-1; 9 bases are a match to TRBD1. The CDR3 sequence is CASSSGTGPASGYNEQFF. The CDR3 nucleotides are TGTGCCAGCAGTTCGGGGACAGGGCCGGCTAGCGGCTACAATGAGCAGTTCTTC.